The TCR beta chain described here comes from a study of blood T cells in healthy people across ages. With regard to this clonotype: Its matching antigen is unknown.

Findings and caveats of the study: Researchers judged that diversity estimates from one million T cells fell short of true values.

Next came a second PCR, run for about 7 to 12 cycles, which used a sample-barcoded 5' primer along with a J-beta primer mix. The authors tagged each cDNA molecule using a template-switch adaptor with 12 random nucleotides. Each CDR3 protein is one row after TCRdb ran MiXCR on the 5' RACE reads. The profile shows about 1.4 million distinct CDR3 sequences, almost 60% of them singletons. Sequencing was done on a sample of blood. The sequence was obtained from a man between 18 and 35 years old in good health.

The CDR3 bases are TGTGCCAGCAGTTTACGCAACTATATCGAAGAGACCCAGTACTTC. Its protein is CASSLRNYIEETQYF. The chain has TRBV12-3 or TRBV12-4 and TRBJ2-5; D unclear. V shed 2 bases and J shed 3 bases, with 13 bases lying between them. The CDR3 has 15 residues.